These 30 T cell receptor beta chains were sequenced from one sample in a study of vaccination and CD4 T cells after COVID-19. With the Oncomine TCR Beta short-read assay, DNA from cultured CD4+ T cells was sequenced. Each CDR3 protein gets one entry after TCRdb re-called the PCR reads with MiXCR. The repertoire holds around 3,100 distinct CDR3 sequences, around four fifths seen once, with around 30% in the top ten. Antigens for these TCRs are unknown. Treatment meaning: roughly nine-day PBMC culture with coronavirus spike peptide pools or control peptides (ViraFEST assay). Sequencing was performed on CD4+ T cells from blood, cultured in vitro. The receptors come from a human donor who had recovered from COVID-19.

The chain is built from TRBV28 and TRBJ2-7; tentative D call: TRBD1 (7 bases). The CDR3 has 16 residues. The ends were cut back, 8 bases at V and 0 bases at J, with 20 bases in the middle. Germline lookup yields CDR1 MDHEN and CDR2 SYDVKM. The chain's CDR3 is CASGGGPTKSSYEQYF. The CDR3 DNA reads TGTGCCAGCGGAGGGGGCCCCACCAAAAGCTCCTACGAGCAGTACTTC.

V and J are TRBV6-2 or TRBV6-3 and TRBJ1-2, with D possibly TRBD1 on 5 matching bases. V was clipped by 2 bases and J by 5 bases, with 9 bases between them. The CDR3 has 13 residues. Germline V gene sequence: CDR1 MNHEY, CDR2 SVGEGT. In nucleotides, the CDR3 is TGTGCCAGCAGTTACCCAGGACAATATGGCTACACCTTC. Protein sequence: CASSYPGQYGYTF.

This chain connects TRBV6-8 to TRBJ1-1, with D hard to call. The CDR3 length is 10 residues. Trimming cost V 2 bases and J 6 bases, with 1 base left between them. Germline loops: CDR1 MNHGY, CDR2 SAAAGT. CDR3 in DNA: TGTGCCAGCAGTTACCCTGAAGCTTTCTTT. The encoded protein is CASSYPEAFF.

The genes are TRBV7-9 and TRBJ1-3, with D perhaps TRBD1 (6 bases). Germline CDR1 SEHNR, CDR2 FQNEAQ (reference sequence). The V end was cut by 4 bases, the J end by 2 bases, with 9 bases between. This CDR3 contains 14 residues. Written as DNA, the CDR3 is TGTGCCAGCAGCTCAGGACAGCCTGGAAACACCATATATTTT. It encodes CASSSGQPGNTIYF.

This clonotype is deemed large. The CDR3 reads CASSLATGGGNTEAFF. The DNA for the CDR3 is TGTGCCAGCAGTTTGGCCACAGGAGGGGGGAACACTGAAGCTTTCTTT. The chain uses TRBV28 and TRBJ1-1; D is perhaps TRBD1 (6 bases). Deletions cut 3 bases from V and 1 base from J, with 15 bases between. The germline CDR1 and CDR2 sequences are MDHEN and SYDVKM. The CDR3 covers 16 residues.

This chain joins TRBV6-2 or TRBV6-3 and TRBJ1-1; 8 bases map to TRBD1. Germline V gives CDR1 MNHEY, CDR2 SVGEGT. The CDR3 spans 17 residues. J was trimmed by 5 bases and V by 1 base; bases with no gene match: 12. CDR3 region: CASSYYDRGGGGTEAFF. Here the CDR3 DNA reads TGTGCCAGCAGTTACTACGACAGGGGAGGAGGGGGAACTGAAGCTTTCTTT.

This clonotype was counted a single time. J is TRBJ2-5 and V is TRBV5-8, with 8 bases lining up with TRBD2. Germline V gives CDR1 SGHTS, CDR2 YDEGEE. With 4 bases clipped from V and 1 base from J, the junction kept 12 bases outside the gene matches. The CDR3 runs to 17 residues. The CDR3 region is CASSPGLRGAVQETQYF. DNA for the CDR3: TGTGCCAGCAGCCCCGGTTTGCGGGGGGCCGTCCAAGAGACCCAGTACTTC.

The V and J genes are TRBV6-1 and TRBJ1-5, with 7 bases aligning to TRBD1. The CDR3 contains 14 residues. CDR1 is MNHNS, CDR2 SASEGT, per germline. J was trimmed by 3 bases and V by 8 bases; bases with no gene match: 7. The CDR3 protein is CASARTGHNQPQHF. CDR3 DNA: TGTGCCAGCGCCCGGACAGGCCACAATCAGCCCCAGCATTTT.

This clonotype occurred a few times. This chain connects TRBV20-1 to TRBJ1-1; tentative D call: TRBD1 (6 bases). Germline V gene lookup returns CDR1 DFQATT and CDR2 SNEGSKA (reference sequence). The V gene lost 2 bases and the J gene lost 6 bases, with 10 bases spanning the gap. The CDR3 spans 12 residues. The CDR3 DNA reads TGCAGTGCTAGACAAGACAGGTCTGAAGCTTTCTTT. Translation: CSARQDRSEAFF.

The chain uses TRBV27 and TRBJ1-2, with a possible D match to TRBD1 (5 bases). Trimming stripped 4 bases from V and 5 bases from J, with 14 bases between. The CDR3 sequence is 14 residues long. CDR1 is MNHEY, CDR2 SMNVEV, per germline (reference sequence). The CDR3 nucleotides read TGTGCCAGCAGTTCACTTATGGGGGTATATGGCTACACCTTC. This codes for CASSSLMGVYGYTF.

The chain uses TRBV10-1 and TRBJ2-7; maybe TRBD1 (6 bases). The CDR3 loop spans 16 amino acids. V dropped 3 bases and J dropped 0 bases, with 15 bases sitting between them. The V gene's germline CDR1 is WNHNN and CDR2 SYGVQD (reference sequence). CDR3 coding DNA: TGCGCCAGCAGTGAAACGACAGGCAGGAGCTCCTACGAGCAGTACTTC. Translation gives CASSETTGRSSYEQYF.

The J gene is TRBJ2-7, the V gene TRBV19; the D is unclear. The CDR3 runs 12 residues. Trimming took off 5 bases at V and 4 bases at J, with 9 bases between the two ends. CDR1 and CDR2 (germline): LNHDA, SQIVND (reference sequence). The CDR3 here is CASSPSRYEQYF. The CDR3 bases are TGTGCCAGTAGTCCCTCTAGGTACGAGCAGTACTTC.

This rearrangement joins TRBV12-3 or TRBV12-4 to TRBJ1-2; no clear D. The V gene lost 7 bases and the J gene lost 6 bases, with 15 bases spanning the gap. This CDR3 has 13 residues. In DNA, the CDR3 is TGTGCCAGCAATTACCGACAAGGGAATGGCTACACCTTC. Its translation: CASNYRQGNGYTF.

V is TRBV9 and J is TRBJ1-2; D is perhaps TRBD1 (6 bases). Trimming stripped 0 bases from V and 3 bases from J, with 15 bases between. From germline, CDR1 is SGDLS and CDR2 YYNGEE. The CDR3 runs to 16 residues. The CDR3 DNA reads as TGTGCCAGCAGCGTAGCGGTGGGGGCTGGCCACTATGGCTACACCTTC. This translates into CASSVAVGAGHYGYTF.

The table lists this clonotype with a count of one. The chain is built from TRBV7-2 and TRBJ1-2, with no clear D. Germline CDR1 SGHTA, CDR2 FQGNSA. The CDR3 extends over 16 amino acids. The germline V and J ends were trimmed by 1 base and 4 bases, with 16 bases remaining between them. The CDR3 loop reads CASSLDPRGFGYGYTF. The CDR3 coding sequence is TGTGCCAGCAGCTTAGACCCCCGGGGATTCGGCTATGGCTACACCTTC.

By share, this clonotype ranks as hyperexpanded. This sequence joins TRBV10-3 and TRBJ1-1, with D tentatively TRBD1 (5 bases). V shed 7 bases and J shed 1 base, with 19 bases lying between them. In germline, CDR1 is ENHRY, CDR2 SYGVKD. This CDR3 region has 16 residues. This CDR3 reads CAIKNGGSSGNTEAFF. In DNA form, the CDR3 reads TGTGCCATCAAGAATGGGGGATCGTCTGGGAACACTGAAGCTTTCTTT.

The chain joins TRBV12-3 or TRBV12-4 to TRBJ1-1, with D possibly being TRBD1 (5 bases). V was pared by 5 bases and J by 8 bases, with 9 bases between. The CDR3 is made up of 11 amino acids. CDR3: CASSTGGEAFF. CDR3 nucleotide sequence: TGTGCCAGCAGTACAGGCGGCGAAGCTTTCTTT.

The chain links TRBV6-1 to TRBJ1-3; D gene ambiguous. Germline CDR1 MNHNS, CDR2 SASEGT. This CDR3 comprises 13 residues. V gave up 6 bases and J gave up 0 bases, with 6 bases separating them. In DNA, the CDR3 is TGTGCCAGCAGGGCGAGCTCTGGAAACACCATATATTTT. Protein sequence: CASRASSGNTIYF.

This chain joins TRBV11-2 and TRBJ2-3; no clear D gene. The CDR3 extends over 16 amino acids. Trimming took 5 bases from V and 0 from J, leaving 15 bases between them. Germline V CDR1 and CDR2: SGHAT, FQNNGV. The CDR3 sequence is CASSRKTPLSTDTQYF. The CDR3 region has the DNA TGTGCCAGCAGCCGCAAGACCCCGTTGAGCACAGATACGCAGTATTTT.

This clonotype was seen once. V gene TRBV30 combines with J gene TRBJ2-4, with a tentative D call TRBD2 (5 bases). CDR3 length: 16 residues. CDR1 and CDR2 from the germline V gene are GTSNPN and SVGIG (reference sequence). The V end was cut by 2 bases, the J end by 1 base, with 15 bases between. CDR3 sequence reads: CAWSLSGGRAKNIQYF. In DNA, the CDR3 is TGTGCCTGGAGTCTCTCAGGAGGTAGGGCCAAAAACATTCAGTACTTC.

The chain links TRBV21-1 to TRBJ1-2; the table's D call, TRBD1, has no DNA check behind it. TRBV21-1 is marked as a pseudogene. There are 14 residues in the CDR3. The CDR3 sequence is CASSKWTGNYGYTF. Here the CDR3 DNA reads TGTGCCAGCAGCAAGTGGACAGGAAACTATGGCTACACCTTC.

The chain combines TRBV6-1 with TRBJ1-1; D remains unclear. The V end was cut by 7 bases, the J end by 1 base, with 13 bases between. Germline CDR1 MNHNS, CDR2 SASEGT. This CDR3 is built from 14 residues. The CDR3 DNA reads TGTGCCAGCACTAAACCTCAAGGGAACACTGAAGCTTTCTTT. This sequence encodes CASTKPQGNTEAFF.

The V gene is TRBV20-1, the J gene TRBJ1-6, with D unresolved. Germline CDR1 DFQATT, CDR2 SNEGSKA (reference sequence). Between the trimmed V and J ends, which lost 4 bases and 10 bases, there was a span of 8 bases. The CDR3 extends over 11 amino acids. The CDR3 coding sequence is TGCAGTGCTAAGGAGCTGTCACCCCTCCACTTT. Translating it yields CSAKELSPLHF.

The chain has TRBV7-3 and TRBJ2-5; TRBD1 might be the D (7 bases). Germline CDR1 and CDR2: SGHTA and FQGTGA. The CDR3 runs 15 residues. Trimming took off 2 bases at V and 2 bases at J, with 12 bases between the two ends. This CDR3 is CASSLQTGRQETQYF. CDR3 DNA: TGTGCCAGCAGCTTACAGACAGGGAGGCAAGAGACCCAGTACTTC.

This chain connects TRBV18 to TRBJ1-2; 7 bases line up with TRBD1. Germline CDR1 KGHSH, CDR2 LQKENI. With 3 bases clipped from V and 4 bases from J, the junction kept 11 bases outside the gene matches. The CDR3 consists of 16 residues. As DNA, the CDR3 is TGTGCCAGCTCACCTATAATCGGGACAGAGTCCTATGGCTACACCTTC. It translates to CASSPIIGTESYGYTF.

A single count supports this clonotype. This chain uses TRBV20-1 with TRBJ1-2; no firm D call. The CDR3 is made up of 13 amino acids. Germline lookup yields CDR1 DFQATT and CDR2 SNEGSKA (reference sequence). V lost 0 bases, J lost 4 bases, and 9 bases lay in between. The chain's CDR3 is CSARDDLGYGYTF. The CDR3 nucleotides are TGCAGTGCTAGAGATGACCTCGGCTATGGCTACACCTTC.

The chain joins TRBV7-9 to TRBJ2-2, with D uncertain. CDR1 SEHNR and CDR2 FQNEAQ come from the germline V gene (reference sequence). The CDR3 has 17 amino acids. V lost 7 bases to trimming and J lost 1 base, with 19 bases between them. The DNA for the CDR3 is TGTGCCAGCACCCGAGCCCCTGCCAGACTGAACACCGGGGAGCTGTTTTTT. Its protein is CASTRAPARLNTGELFF.

The chain links TRBV20-1 to TRBJ1-1; D unresolved. This CDR3 has 12 amino acids. Germline assignment: CDR1 DFQATT and CDR2 SNEGSKA (reference sequence). For the CDR3, the DNA is TGCGGACGACTGCCAAGGTACACTGAAGCTTTCTTT. Amino acid sequence: CGRLPRYTEAFF.

The chain carries TRBV20-1 and TRBJ2-1, with 8 bases that match TRBD1. CDR1 and CDR2 from the germline V gene are DFQATT and SNEGSKA (reference sequence). The CDR3 totals 14 residues. The junction had 4 bases not matched to a gene; V was cut back by 2 bases and J by 4 bases. The CDR3 coding sequence is TGCAGTGCTAGACCGGGACAGGTTTACAATGAGCAGTTCTTC. Encoded protein: CSARPGQVYNEQFF.

The DNA for the CDR3 is TGTGCCAGTAGTGGGACAGAATACTATGGCTACACCTTC. Translation: CASSGTEYYGYTF. The chain combines TRBV19 with TRBJ1-2, with 7 bases lining up with TRBD1. The CDR3 contains 13 residues. Losses at the gene ends were 5 bases for V and 3 bases for J; bases not matched to a gene: 3. Germline CDR1 reads LNHDA; CDR2 reads SQIVND (reference sequence).